Listed below are T cell receptor beta chains from one sample, sequenced in a study of radiotherapy plus CTLA-4 blockade in lung cancer. Only in-frame clones appear in the TCRdb table, and some are missing; sequencing was by immunoSEQ multiplex PCR. The table lists 70,000 to 90,000 clones, 78% of them singletons. The sample consisted of peripheral blood, taken from a patient treated with radiotherapy plus ipilimumab. Receptors were obtained from a human donor with non-small cell lung cancer whose response to radiotherapy plus ipilimumab could not be evaluated. Some clones in this sample may be carry-over from other donors' samples. Each CDR3 is given with its conserved first and last residue. The D gene is left open where the match is weak. Not every row has a clone size; where given, it reads once, few, many or a size class.

D: TRBD2; J: TRBJ2-7; size: NA; V: TRBV7-2; DNA: TGTGCCAGCAGCCGTTTTCAACGGGCGGGGGGCGTGTGGGAGCAGTACTTC; CDR3: CASSRFQRAGGVWEQYF
D: NA; J: TRBJ1-1; size: NA; V: TRBV5-6; DNA: TGTGCCAGCAGCCCCCGGGAATACAGGGAAAACACTGAAGCTTTCTTT; CDR3: CASSPREYRENTEAFF
D: TRBD1; J: TRBJ1-6; size: few; V: TRBV10-3; DNA: TGTGCCATCAGTATTCGGGACAGGGGGAATTCACCCCTCCACTTT; CDR3: CAISIRDRGNSPLHF
D: NA; J: TRBJ1-3; size: NA; V: TRBV4-1; DNA: TGCGCCAGCAGCCAACGGAGAGAGTCTGGAAACACCATATATTTT; CDR3: CASSQRRESGNTIYF
D: NA; J: TRBJ1-1; size: NA; V: TRBV4-1; DNA: TGCGCCAGCAGCCATGAGTCCCAGGGGAACACTGAAGCTTTCTTT; CDR3: CASSHESQGNTEAFF
D: TRBD1; J: TRBJ2-2; size: NA; V: TRBV6-6; DNA: TGTGCCAGCAGCAGACAGGGGGCGTCGAACACCGGGGAGCTGTTTTTT; CDR3: CASSRQGASNTGELFF
D: NA; J: TRBJ2-3; size: NA; V: TRBV10-3; DNA: TGTGCCATCACCTCGGGTCTGGGGGCAAATACGCAGTATTTT; CDR3: CAITSGLGANTQYF
D: NA; J: TRBJ2-2; size: NA; V: TRBV29-1; DNA: TGCCCTACCGGCAGGGCGAACACCGGGGAGCTGTTTTTT; CDR3: CPTGRANTGELFF
D: TRBD2; J: TRBJ2-7; size: NA; V: TRBV7-2; DNA: TGTGCCAGCAGTCGCAGCGGGGGGTCCCCCAGCGACGAGCAGTACTTC; CDR3: CASSRSGGSPSDEQYF
D: TRBD1; J: TRBJ2-7; size: NA; V: TRBV6-5; DNA: TGTGCCAGCAGTGGAGCAGGGGGCGGGTTCGAGCAGTACTTC; CDR3: CASSGAGGGFEQYF
D: NA; J: TRBJ1-1; size: NA; V: TRBV7-3; DNA: TGTGCCAGCAGCCCTTTCACGGGAGCAGAAGCTTTCTTT; CDR3: CASSPFTGAEAFF
D: NA; J: TRBJ1-5; size: NA; V: TRBV6-5; DNA: TGTGCCAGCAGGACTGTTAGCAATCAGCCCCAGCATTTT; CDR3: CASRTVSNQPQHF
D: TRBD1; J: TRBJ2-7; size: NA; V: TRBV6-5; DNA: TGTGCCAGCAGTTACTCAGGGACAGGGGAATACGAGCAGTACTTC; CDR3: CASSYSGTGEYEQYF
D: NA; J: TRBJ2-1; size: NA; V: TRBV4-1; DNA: TGCGCCAGCAGCCAAGATGTAGTCTACAATGAGCAGTTCTTC; CDR3: CASSQDVVYNEQFF
D: NA; J: TRBJ2-5; size: NA; V: TRBV7-6; DNA: TGTGCCAGCAGCTTAGGGGTTGCCTGGAGGGGATCTAAAGAGACCCAGTACTTC; CDR3: CASSLGVAWRGSKETQYF
D: TRBD2; J: TRBJ2-5; size: NA; V: TRBV5-1; DNA: TGCGCCAGCAGCTTGGTGACTAGCGGGGAGACCCAGTACTTC; CDR3: CASSLVTSGETQYF
D: NA; J: TRBJ1-2; size: NA; V: TRBV11-1; DNA: TGTGCCAGCAGTTTTTCCGGGGGGTCTGGCTACACCTTC; CDR3: CASSFSGGSGYTF
D: TRBD1; J: TRBJ2-7; size: NA; V: TRBV19; DNA: TGTGCCAGTAGTATATCCTACAGGGGAATACGGCCCTACGAGCAGTACTTC; CDR3: CASSISYRGIRPYEQYF
D: TRBD1; J: TRBJ2-7; size: once; V: TRBV11-1; DNA: TGTGCCAGCAGCTTAAGGACAGGGATGAGCGAGCAGTACTTC; CDR3: CASSLRTGMSEQYF
D: NA; J: TRBJ1-1; size: few; V: TRBV5-1; DNA: TGCGCCAGCAGCTTGGACAGGGTGGGAGTAATCACTGAAGCTTTCTTT; CDR3: CASSLDRVGVITEAFF
D: NA; J: TRBJ1-5; size: NA; V: TRBV19; DNA: TGTGCCAGTAGTATACAGTGGCAGCCCCAGCATTTT; CDR3: CASSIQWQPQHF
D: NA; J: TRBJ2-6; size: NA; V: TRBV19; DNA: TGTGCCAGCCGAACAGGGTTAGGAACTGGGGCCAACGTCCTGACTTTC; CDR3: CASRTGLGTGANVLTF
D: NA; J: TRBJ2-3; size: NA; V: TRBV7-8; DNA: TGTGCCAGCAGCTTAAATAGGGGTAGCACAGATACGCAGTATTTT; CDR3: CASSLNRGSTDTQYF
D: NA; J: TRBJ2-1; size: once; V: TRBV7-2; DNA: TGTGCCAGCAGCTTAGAATACAGGCGCGACAATGAGCAGTTCTTC; CDR3: CASSLEYRRDNEQFF